The entry that follows covers one TCR beta chain sequence. Its antigen is currently unknown. The CDR3 is 17 amino acids. Germline assignment: CDR1 SGHDN and CDR2 FVKESK. The V end lost 0 bases, the J end lost 7 bases, and 21 bases lay between the germline ends. Here immunoSEQ multiplex PCR was the method, and the copy in TCRdb shows in-frame clones only, minus some. This table has 2.3 million or so clones, over 85% appearing once. The record originates from a study of shared clonotypes between healthy human individuals. Study-wide results and limits: A generally larger estimated richness was seen in naive subsets than in memory subsets.

This sequence joins TRBV14 and TRBJ2-5, with D possibly being TRBD1 or TRBD2 (5 bases each). The clonotype comes from a man aged 18 to 29 in good health. Some clones in this sample may be carry-over from other donors' samples. The sequenced material came from naive CD4+ T cells from PBMCs. Indicated subset: CD45RA+ positively selected. CDR3 amino acids: CASSQDRKGTVLGTQYF. CDR3 nucleotide sequence: TGTGCCAGCAGCCAAGATCGCAAAGGGACCGTTTTGGGGACCCAGTACTTC.